This is a list of T cell receptor beta chains from one sample in a study of cytomegalovirus exposure and HLA in healthy donors. Only in-frame clones appear in the TCRdb table, and some are missing; sequencing was by immunoSEQ multiplex PCR. Here the sample spans 85,000 to 130,000 clones, about 76% being singletons. Sequencing used PBMCs. The source of these receptors is a woman aged 50 to 65 in good health and CMV-seropositive. Each CDR3 is given with its conserved first and last residue. The D gene is left open where the match is weak. Clone size is shown for a subset of rows, as once, few, many or a class of expanded clone.

cdr3_length,d_call,j_call,clone_size,v_call,cdr3_nt,cdr3_aa
15,NA,TRBJ1-6,NA,TRBV7-2,TGTGCCAGCAGCTTAACGAGTGGTGCGCGGTCACCCCTCCACTTT,CASSLTSGARSPLHF
15,NA,TRBJ2-7,NA,TRBV28,TGTGCCAGCAGTTTGAACACAGGGATTAGCTACGAGCAGTACTTC,CASSLNTGISYEQYF
16,TRBD2,TRBJ2-3,few,TRBV28,TGTGCCAGCAGTTCCCCGCGGGGGGGGAAGACAGATACGCAGTATTTT,CASSSPRGGKTDTQYF
12,NA,TRBJ1-3,many,TRBV5-6,TGTGCCAGCAGCTTCCTGGGAAACACCATATATTTT,CASSFLGNTIYF
15,NA,TRBJ2-7,NA,TRBV10-3,TGTGCCATCAGCTTCACAGGGAGGGCTGACTACGAGCAGTACTTC,CAISFTGRADYEQYF
15,NA,TRBJ2-7,NA,TRBV6-5,TGTGCCAGCAGTTCCATCGCAGGGAACCACTACGAGCAGTACTTC,CASSSIAGNHYEQYF
13,NA,TRBJ2-3,NA,TRBV7-7,TGTGCTAGCAGCCCGGACTTCACAGATACGCAGTATTTT,CASSPDFTDTQYF
12,NA,TRBJ1-1,NA,TRBV10-3,TGTGCCACTACTGAGTTGAACACTGAAGCTTTCTTT,CATTELNTEAFF
12,NA,TRBJ2-5,NA,TRBV7-2,TGTGCCAGCAGCCACCCGGGAGAGACCCAGTACTTC,CASSHPGETQYF
15,TRBD2,TRBJ2-7,few,TRBV5-1,TGCGCCAGCAGCTTGACCGCGGGGGGTTCAAACGAGCAGTACTTC,CASSLTAGGSNEQYF
14,NA,TRBJ1-1,NA,TRBV10-3,TGTGCCATCAGTGAAACAGATGGAAACACTGAAGCTTTCTTT,CAISETDGNTEAFF
15,NA,TRBJ2-5,NA,TRBV19,TGTGCCAGTAGTATAAGTTTTACGGTTCAAGAGACCCAGTACTTC,CASSISFTVQETQYF
15,NA,TRBJ2-5,NA,TRBV29-1,TGCAGCGCCGGAACGAGGGGGGGCCCTTTGGAGACCCAGTACTTC,CSAGTRGGPLETQYF
17,NA,TRBJ2-2,once,TRBV11-2,TGTGCCAGCAGCCCCACCGCGGGGGCGTGGGACACCGGGGAGCTGTTTTTT,CASSPTAGAWDTGELFF
16,TRBD2,TRBJ2-1,NA,TRBV9,TGTGCCAGCAGCGTAGGTCGGGGGGGGCCGAACAATGAGCAGTTCTTC,CASSVGRGGPNNEQFF
16,NA,TRBJ2-3,NA,TRBV4-2,TGTGCCAGCAGCCAAGAACGAATAGCAAGCACAGATACGCAGTATTTT,CASSQERIASTDTQYF
14,NA,TRBJ1-2,NA,TRBV2,TGTGCCAGCACCACAAGCGGGGGGGTCTATGGCTACACCTTC,CASTTSGGVYGYTF
17,NA,TRBJ2-6,NA,TRBV5-6,TGTGCCAGCAGCTTGGACGGGTTGAGCTCTGGGGCCAACGTCCTGACTTTC,CASSLDGLSSGANVLTF
15,NA,TRBJ2-5,NA,TRBV19,TGTGCCAGTAGTATCAGCACCGGACAGTGGGAGACCCAGTACTTC,CASSISTGQWETQYF
14,NA,TRBJ1-6,NA,TRBV5-4,TGTGCCAGCAGCCTCACCGGAGGTAATTCACCCCTCCACTTT,CASSLTGGNSPLHF
14,NA,TRBJ1-4,NA,TRBV19,TGTGCCAGTAGTTCCGAAAGGAGGCAGGAAAAACTGTTTTTT,CASSSERRQEKLFF
17,TRBD2,TRBJ2-1,NA,TRBV5-4,TGTGCCAGCAGGGGAGGCGGACTAGCGGGGGGGTCGGATGAGCAGTTCTTC,CASRGGGLAGGSDEQFF
14,NA,TRBJ1-1,once,TRBV7-9,TGTGCCAGCAGCTTAGGAGGGTCCGACACTGAAGCTTTCTTT,CASSLGGSDTEAFF
16,NA,TRBJ1-6,NA,TRBV9,TGTGCCAGCAGCGTGTTGTCTTCCAGCGATAATTCACCCCTCCACTTT,CASSVLSSSDNSPLHF
16,TRBD1,TRBJ1-3,few,TRBV4-1,TGCGCCAGCAGCCAAGTCCGGGACAGGGGGAGAAACACCATATATTTT,CASSQVRDRGRNTIYF
14,NA,TRBJ2-7,NA,TRBV21-1,TGTGCCAGCACCAGGACAGAAACCTCCTACGAGCAGTACTTC,CASTRTETSYEQYF
14,NA,TRBJ1-2,NA,TRBV7-8,TGTGCCAGCAGCTTATCGGGGGGAAACTATGGCTACACCTTC,CASSLSGGNYGYTF
15,TRBD2,TRBJ2-7,NA,TRBV11-2,TGTGCCAGCAGCCGTCGGGGGGTGGGTCGCTACGAGCAGTACTTC,CASSRRGVGRYEQYF
14,TRBD1,TRBJ1-2,NA,TRBV19,TGTGCCACCTCATGGGACAGGGGGGGCTATGGCTACACCTTC,CATSWDRGGYGYTF
13,TRBD2,TRBJ2-3,NA,TRBV30,TGTGCATCGGGGGGGGGCCCCACAGATACGCAGTATTTT,CASGGGPTDTQYF
15,TRBD1,TRBJ1-1,NA,TRBV6-6,TGTGCCAGCAGTTGGGGACAGCTCCTAATCACTGAAGCTTTCTTT,CASSWGQLLITEAFF
15,NA,TRBJ1-1,NA,TRBV27,TGTGCCAGCAGTTTAGTCAGGGAGGTGAACACTGAAGCTTTCTTT,CASSLVREVNTEAFF
14,TRBD1,TRBJ1-4,NA,TRBV7-2,TGTGCCAGCAGCTTCTCGACAGGGGGCTTAAAACTGTTTTTT,CASSFSTGGLKLFF
16,TRBD2,TRBJ2-1,NA,TRBV5-1,TGCGCCAGCAGACGGTCCAGCGGGGGACGCTACAATGAGCAGTTCTTC,CASRRSSGGRYNEQFF
15,NA,TRBJ1-4,NA,TRBV18,TGTGCCAGCTCACCACAGGGAGGGGACAATGAAAAACTGTTTTTT,CASSPQGGDNEKLFF
17,TRBD1,TRBJ1-2,few,TRBV11-2,TGTGCCAGCAGCTTAGATATCAACAGGGGGCTAGGTTATGGCTACACCTTC,CASSLDINRGLGYGYTF
12,NA,TRBJ2-5,NA,TRBV5-1,TGCGCCAGCAGCTTGCAGGCAGAGACCCAGTACTTC,CASSLQAETQYF
16,TRBD1,TRBJ2-1,NA,TRBV11-1,TGTGCCAGCAGCTCTAGGCGACAGGGGAAGATTCATGAGCAGTTCTTC,CASSSRRQGKIHEQFF
12,NA,TRBJ1-2,NA,TRBV28,TGTGCCAGCGGAGGGAGCGCGGTAGGCTACACCTTC,CASGGSAVGYTF
15,NA,TRBJ2-1,NA,TRBV18,TGTGCCAGCTCACCAAGACAGGAACTATACAATGAGCAGTTCTTC,CASSPRQELYNEQFF
18,TRBD1,TRBJ1-5,NA,TRBV6-1,TGTGCCAGCAGTGAAGTTTCAGGGGGGCTACCTAGCAATCAGCCCCAGCATTTT,CASSEVSGGLPSNQPQHF
15,NA,TRBJ1-1,NA,TRBV5-1,TGCGCCAGCAGCGAGGACAGTTCAGGGTACACTGAAGCTTTCTTT,CASSEDSSGYTEAFF
15,NA,TRBJ1-1,NA,TRBV18,TGTGCCAGCTCACCACCCGCAATGGCGGACACTGAAGCTTTCTTT,CASSPPAMADTEAFF
14,TRBD1,TRBJ2-7,NA,TRBV5-5,TGTGCCAGCAGCTTGCCGGACAGGGTTTACGAGCAGTACTTC,CASSLPDRVYEQYF
18,TRBD1,TRBJ2-7,NA,TRBV10-3,TGTGCCATCAGTGAGCCGTCCCGGGACAGGGTCGGGGGCTACGAGCAGTACTTC,CAISEPSRDRVGGYEQYF